This TCR beta chain is from a study of T cells in Graves' hyperthyroidism and ophthalmopathy. Using RNA transcripts as the source, TCR beta CDR3 regions were amplified. The primer set for the first-round RT-PCR of the TCR CDR3 was HTBI. MiXCR, applied by TCRdb to the multiplex PCR reads, yields one record per CDR3 protein. The sample contains nearly 750,000 distinct CDR3 sequences, 35% of which appear only once. Concerning this clonotype itself: A much more abundant neighbour one base away suggests this may be a read error.

The V end lost 5 bases, the J end lost 3 bases, and 14 bases lay between the germline ends. Germline CDR1 is SGHTA and CDR2 is FQGNSA. This CDR3 is 14 amino acids long. This receptor was obtained from a woman aged 40-49 years with Graves' hyperthyroidism. This chain uses TRBV7-2 with TRBJ2-7; perhaps D is TRBD1 or TRBD2 (5 bases each). The sample comprised blood. For the CDR3, the DNA is TGTGCCAGCAGCCTCGGGGCAAGAAACTACGAGCAGTACTTC. Translation: CASSLGARNYEQYF.